This T cell receptor beta chain came from a study of identical twins. Germline V gene data show CDR1 as SNHLY and CDR2 as FYNNEI. This CDR3 has 14 residues. The ends were cut back, 7 bases at V and 4 bases at J, with 17 bases in the middle. A template switching step contributed a universal primer site, while unique molecular identifiers were present in the cDNA. TCRdb independently ran MiXCR on the 5' RACE reads; one entry per CDR3 protein. The table includes 270,000 or so distinct CDR3 sequences, about 8.5% detected once. This same sample was also part of a study on yellow fever vaccine responses in identical twins.

This chain uses TRBV2 with TRBJ2-7; TRBD1 might be the D (6 bases). Sequenced: CD8+ T cells sorted from blood. This receptor was obtained from a woman aged 18-29 years in good health. The CDR3 spells CASIMPRDTYEQYF. As DNA, the CDR3 is TGTGCCAGCATCATGCCCCGGGACACTTACGAGCAGTACTTC.